Sequencing of this T cell receptor (beta chain) was carried out in a study of blood T cell repertoires in COVID-19. Study details: PBMCs, B-cell-depleted T cells, or T cells provided the cDNA or gDNA that made up the material.

The CDR3 totals 16 residues. Germline V CDR1 and CDR2: SEHNR, FQNEAQ (reference sequence). The V gene end was trimmed by 5 bases and the J gene end by 1 base; junction bases not matched to a gene: 10. The protocol was immunoSEQ multiplex PCR, while the TCRdb copy is restricted to in-frame clones and leaves out a portion. This table has more than 250,000 clones, over 65% appearing once. Sequencing was performed on peripheral blood. This clonotype was sampled from a man in his fifties or sixties who had recovered from COVID-19. V and J are TRBV7-9 and TRBJ1-2; 7 nucleotides agree with TRBD1. The CDR3 sequence: CASSPPSGTVNYGYTF. Written as DNA, the CDR3 is TGTGCCAGCAGCCCACCCTCCGGGACAGTTAACTATGGCTACACCTTC.